Presented here are 9 T cell receptor beta chains from one specimen sequenced in a study of control samples from healthy donors and cancer patients. The protocol was immunoSEQ multiplex PCR, while the TCRdb copy is restricted to in-frame clones and leaves out a portion. The sample holds some 110,000 clones, about 83% seen once. The sample consisted of blood. Receptors originate from a woman aged 45 to 65 in good health.

The CDR3 protein is CASSLDQGSYGYTF. CDR3 DNA: TGTGCCAGCAGCTTAGATCAGGGGTCCTATGGCTACACCTTC. The genes are TRBV7-2 and TRBJ1-2; D may be TRBD1 (6 bases). Germline CDR1 SGHTA, CDR2 FQGNSA. This CDR3 contains 14 residues. V lost 1 base to trimming and J lost 4 bases, with 10 bases between them.

The chain uses TRBV7-2 and TRBJ1-1, with TRBD1 as a possible D gene (6 bases). Germline CDR1 reads SGHTA; CDR2 reads FQGNSA. V was shortened by 4 bases and J by 1 base, with 10 bases between the two germline ends. The length of the CDR3 is 14 residues. The CDR3 is CASSSPGQNTEAFF. The CDR3 nucleotides are TGTGCCAGCAGCTCACCGGGACAGAACACTGAAGCTTTCTTT.

This clone was recorded a few times. V is TRBV28 and J is TRBJ1-1, with a weak D call TRBD1 (5 bases). The CDR3 runs to 14 residues. Germline V gives CDR1 MDHEN, CDR2 SYDVKM. V lost 4 bases, J lost 4 bases, and 13 bases lay in between. As DNA, the CDR3 is TGTGCCAGCAGTTCGCCGCCCGGGGGCACTGAAGCTTTCTTT. Translating gives CASSSPPGGTEAFF.

This clone was seen repeatedly, ten times or more. This chain uses TRBV5-6 with TRBJ1-2, with D unclear. There are 15 residues in the CDR3. In germline, CDR1 is SGHDT, CDR2 YYEEEE. Trimming cost V 2 bases and J 2 bases, with 13 bases left between them. CDR3 loop: CASSFFGTVNYGYTF. The CDR3 DNA reads TGTGCCAGCAGCTTTTTTGGCACCGTAAACTATGGCTACACCTTC.

The chain links TRBV14 to TRBJ2-7; the D gene is possibly TRBD2 (6 bases). The CDR3 consists of 16 residues. The germline gives CDR1 SGHDN, CDR2 FVKESK. V lost 4 bases and J lost 2, with 18 bases in between. CDR3 bases: TGTGCCAGCAGCCCGAGGTTCGGCGGGGATACCTACGAGCAGTACTTC. Translation gives CASSPRFGGDTYEQYF.

V usage is TRBV4-3 and J usage is TRBJ2-3; no definite D call. The CDR3 contains 13 residues. Germline CDR1 and CDR2: LGHNA and YSLEER. V was pared by 3 bases and J by 2 bases, with 6 bases between. The CDR3: CASSHAFTDTQYF. DNA for the CDR3: TGCGCCAGCAGCCATGCCTTCACAGATACGCAGTATTTT.

The chain carries TRBV11-1 and TRBJ2-3; 7 nucleotides line up with TRBD2. Germline values: CDR1 SGHAT, CDR2 FQDESV (reference sequence). The CDR3 contains 14 residues. The junction had 9 bases not matched to a gene; V was cut back by 8 bases and J by 4 bases. As DNA, the CDR3 is TGTGCCAGCCTGGGAGGTGGGAGGGCAGATACGCAGTATTTT. Translation: CASLGGGRADTQYF.

The rearrangement uses TRBV21-1 and TRBJ1-6. TRBV21-1 is recorded as a pseudogene. The CDR3 is 18 amino acids. The CDR3 reads CASSKIRPGTKNNSPLHF. The CDR3 nucleotides are TGTGCCAGCAGCAAAATCCGTCCGGGGACTAAAAATAATTCACCCCTCCACTTT.

V usage is TRBV19 and J usage is TRBJ1-5, with a tentative D call TRBD1 (5 bases). Germline values: CDR1 LNHDA, CDR2 SQIVND (reference sequence). The CDR3 loop spans 15 amino acids. The V gene lost 9 bases and the J gene lost 7 bases, with 22 bases spanning the gap. In DNA form, the CDR3 reads TGTGCCAGCCGACCTAACGGGATGGCAGGGCAGCCCCAGCATTTT. It specifies CASRPNGMAGQPQHF.